The rows below give T cell receptor beta chains drawn from one sample of a study of blood T cell repertoires in COVID-19. The data were produced by immunoSEQ multiplex PCR, yet TCRdb's version contains in-frame clones alone and is incomplete. The table shows about 100,000 clones, with just under 80% occurring only once. The specimen was peripheral blood. These receptors were obtained from a man aged 70-80 years with active or convalescent COVID-19. CDR3s leave out the opening cysteine and the closing phenylalanine or tryptophan. A row's size may be missing; if present it is once, few, many or a size class.

CDR3aa	v_gene	j_gene	abundance
ATTSGSCYNEQF	TRBV21-1	TRBJ2-1	-
ASSLGHVPNEQF	TRBV7-6	TRBJ2-1	-
SVEDSRTSGGRDEQF	TRBV29-1	TRBJ2-1	-
ASSHPIPLESYQETQY	TRBV23-1	TRBJ2-5	-
ASSSTALNEKLF	TRBV18	TRBJ1-4	few
ASSYGTSDIDTQY	TRBV6-6	TRBJ2-3	-
ASSESLGQNYEQY	TRBV25-1	TRBJ2-7	-
ASSMQGDRGREQY	TRBV19	TRBJ2-7	-
ASSDAGLVTGEQY	TRBV2	TRBJ2-7	-
ATSGETGQLQETQY	TRBV5-1	TRBJ2-5	few
ASSQILAGGNNEQF	TRBV4-1	TRBJ2-1	-
ASSMSAGGSIYGYT	TRBV19	TRBJ1-2	few
ASSRWTSGSFYEQY	TRBV7-9	TRBJ2-7	many
AISELGTSAHRF	TRBV10-3	TRBJ2-1	few
ATSDFPLAGTGELF	TRBV24-1	TRBJ2-2	-
ASSYISSPLH	TRBV12-3/TRBV12-4	TRBJ1-6	-
ASSLSRDRFSYGYT	TRBV7-2	TRBJ1-2	few
ASSQGGGTEAF	TRBV3-1/TRBV3-2	TRBJ1-1	few
ASSTGGSEKLF	TRBV13	TRBJ1-4	-
ATRQVRGYTEAF	TRBV19	TRBJ1-1	-
SVDAGSGNTIY	TRBV29-1	TRBJ1-3	-
ASSSGTGANIQY	TRBV7-3	TRBJ2-4	few
ASSRDRMNEQF	TRBV5-6	TRBJ2-1	-
ASSFQGGTEAF	TRBV7-9	TRBJ1-1	-
ASRWGDRNYGYT	TRBV7-2	TRBJ1-2	-
ASSLNSGGFSYEQY	TRBV11-2	TRBJ2-7	-
ASSGTGLPYNEQF	TRBV2	TRBJ2-1	-
ASSLPRTGTYEQY	TRBV5-4	TRBJ2-7	-
ASSLGPGQASGNTIY	TRBV5-5	TRBJ1-3	-
ASSLRWATYNEQF	TRBV27	TRBJ2-1	-
ASSLTPRGAGELF	TRBV7-6	TRBJ2-2	-
ASSPLMGQGAPVYGYT	TRBV18	TRBJ1-2	-
ASSAGTGSNQPQH	TRBV25-1	TRBJ1-5	-
ASSFPGPNTGELF	TRBV11-3	TRBJ2-2	-
ASSRPGTGELF	TRBV4-3	TRBJ2-2	once
ASSQATVEQF	TRBV14	TRBJ2-1	-
ASSQAGTADYGYT	TRBV4-3	TRBJ1-2	-
ASSFGEATDYT	TRBV27	TRBJ1-2	-
ASSYSQYGDGYT	TRBV6-5	TRBJ1-2	-
ASSYLGQGGETQY	TRBV6-5	TRBJ2-5	once
ASSISGGAGPYNEQF	TRBV7-3	TRBJ2-1	-
ASSLARGYGNTIY	TRBV6-6	TRBJ1-3	-
ASSQVGIADEQY	TRBV14	TRBJ2-7	once
ASSLTAWAGGYYEQY	TRBV5-8	TRBJ2-7	-
ASSLAGEQGETQY	TRBV7-6	TRBJ2-5	-
ASSQDDRVAEAF	TRBV4-1	TRBJ1-1	-
ASSPGTGIWEQY	TRBV3-1/TRBV3-2	TRBJ2-7	-